In this sample, the clone carrying this TCR beta chain turned up a few times. Its specificity is not known. Time point reported: patch test 1, 2 weeks after DPC sensitization. Treatment given: therapeutic diphenylcyclopropenone sensitization with weekly scalp DPC. Alopecia patients, 18 to 70 years old and DPC-suitable, served as donors. A single record per CDR3 protein comes from TCRdb applying MiXCR to the RACE reads. This table holds 150,000 or so distinct CDR3 sequences, approximately 14% found once. These data belong to a study of human T cells and chemical hapten exposure. On the study more broadly: Predominantly women, the patients had alopecia areata, totalis or universalis. General study points: Sensitization with DPC brought no change to TCRs above 1 in 1000 in frequency. Compared with pre-sensitization or healthy control sets, expanded TCRs clustered more.

Germline V gene data show CDR1 as MNHNS and CDR2 as SASEGT. This CDR3 has 11 residues. The TCR originated in a woman between 25 and 40 years old with alopecia areata. Some clones in this sample may be carry-over from other donors' samples. The sample here was whole blood, taken in connection with sensitization to the hapten diphenylcyclopropenone (DPC). The chain is built from TRBV6-1 and TRBJ2-7; TRBD1 matches at 11 bases. CDR3 loop: CAGQGAYEQYF. The DNA of the CDR3 is TGTGCGGGACAGGGGGCCTACGAGCAGTACTTC.